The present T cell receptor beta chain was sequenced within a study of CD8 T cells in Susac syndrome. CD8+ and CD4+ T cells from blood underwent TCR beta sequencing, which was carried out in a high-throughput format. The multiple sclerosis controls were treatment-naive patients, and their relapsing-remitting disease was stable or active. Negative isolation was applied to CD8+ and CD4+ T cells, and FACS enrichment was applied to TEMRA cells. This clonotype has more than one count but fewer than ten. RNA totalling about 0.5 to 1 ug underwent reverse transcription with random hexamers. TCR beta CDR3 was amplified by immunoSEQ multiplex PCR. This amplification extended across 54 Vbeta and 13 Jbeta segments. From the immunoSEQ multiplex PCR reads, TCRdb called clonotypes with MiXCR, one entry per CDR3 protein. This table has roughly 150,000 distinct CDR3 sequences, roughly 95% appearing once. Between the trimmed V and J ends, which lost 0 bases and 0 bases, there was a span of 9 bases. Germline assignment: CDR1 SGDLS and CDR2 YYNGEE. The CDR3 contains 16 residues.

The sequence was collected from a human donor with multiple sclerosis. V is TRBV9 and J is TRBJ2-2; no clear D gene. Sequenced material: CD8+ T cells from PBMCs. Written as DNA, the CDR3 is TGTGCCAGCAGCGTAGTAGGTCGCCCGAACACCGGGGAGCTGTTTTTT. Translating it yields CASSVVGRPNTGELFF.